The source of this T cell receptor (beta chain) is a study of T-cell reconstitution after alpha-beta-depleted transplantation in children. Preparation of the TCRbeta library was carried out with unique molecular identifiers. MiXCR, applied by TCRdb to the PCR reads, yields one record per CDR3 protein. The profile covers about 610,000 distinct CDR3 sequences, with about 10% appearing a single time and approximately 4.1% taken by the ten largest. From germline, CDR1 is SGHTA and CDR2 FQGNSA. V lost 5 bases, J lost 3 bases, and 8 bases lay in between. The CDR3 has 12 amino acids. In its sample, this clonotype was seen many times.

The sample in question was PBMCs from the stem cell graft donor, obtained from the stem cell graft. The rearrangement joins TRBV7-2 to TRBJ2-7; D is unclear. This sequence originates from a human donor who donated a stem cell graft to a child with acute myeloid leukemia. The CDR3 DNA follows: TGTGCCAGCAGCCGCAACGACTACGAGCAGTACTTC. Its translation is CASSRNDYEQYF.